This TCR beta chain was identified during a study of cytomegalovirus exposure and HLA in healthy donors. Per the germline V gene, CDR1 is SQVTM and CDR2 is ANQGSEA. The CDR3 covers 11 residues. V shed 5 bases and J shed 6 bases, with 11 bases lying between them. Donors showed nominal health when sampled, although they likely had unrecorded immune exposures. Turning to this clone: Its antigen is currently unknown.

Study findings and constraints: When analyzed later, a missense DCLRE1C variant was found to be linked to TCR beta V- and J-gene trimming. Differences between HLA loci emerged in a later analysis of TCR association rates, with DRB1 most and HLA-C fewest.

The PCR used 60 Vbeta and 13 Jbeta primers. The table came from immunoSEQ multiplex PCR; TCRdb's copy has only in-frame clones and leaves some out. The sample data list over 80,000 clones. The TCR originated in a girl aged 5 to 17 in good health and CMV-seropositive. The J gene is TRBJ2-7, the V gene TRBV29-1; tentative D call: TRBD1 (6 bases). The specimen was PBMCs. CDR3 sequence (DNA): TGCAGCGTTTCGACAGGCGGCGAGCAGTACTTC. This codes for CSVSTGGEQYF.